The clone carrying this T cell receptor (beta chain) has only one observation. The data were obtained in a study of blood T cell repertoires in COVID-19. Repertoires were generated with immunoSEQ multiplex PCR, while TCRdb's copy carries only in-frame clones and drops some. Here the sample spans over 10,000 clones, roughly 90% being singletons. V lost 4 bases and J 15 bases, leaving 19 bases between the germline ends. CDR1 and CDR2 from the germline V gene are SGHAT and FQNNGV. The CDR3 length is 13 residues. The source material was peripheral blood. The rearrangement links TRBV11-2 to TRBJ2-1; possible D gene TRBD1, 5 bases. This TCR came from a man aged 80 or over with acute or convalescent COVID-19. This chain's CDR3 is CASSSRQSLTRFF. The DNA for the CDR3 is TGTGCCAGCAGCTCCAGACAGAGCCTGACCCGGTTCTTC.